This T cell receptor beta chain was sequenced in a study of shared clonotypes between healthy human individuals (dated by TCRdb to about 2020). Describing the broader study: A few men and a couple of women, aged 18 to 49 years, made up the cohort. Per donor, leukapheresis produced somewhere between about 0.9 and 9.5 billion PBMCs. Different laboratories and diverse techniques were used to prepare libraries and sequence TCR repertoires, to increase sequencing depth and limit assay-specific biases. Blood TCR repertoires of 5 or 6 healthy adults were deeply sequenced to estimate repertoire size and the extent of clonotype sharing between individuals. For each donor, CD4 naive and CD4 memory were each given three plates, CD8 naive was given two plates, and CD8 memory was given one plate.

As concerns this clone: Its cognate antigen has yet to be identified. The record has no base qualities; no much larger clone is one base away.

There are 14 amino acids in the CDR3, from cysteine to phenylalanine inclusive. The entry retains the CDR3 DNA only, 42 bases that are in frame from base 1. Trimming leaves V shorter by 11 bases and J shorter by 2 bases, with the junction holding 4 bases beyond the gene matches. CDR1 and CDR2, per the germline V gene (reference sequence), are MNHEY and SMNVEV. Summary of the overall study and its limitations: Naive subsets generally had larger estimated clonotype richness than memory subsets. Pairwise subsampling indicated that sequencing depth was expected to affect the degree of clonotype sharing among donors. Compared with non-shared clonotypes, clonotypes shared by all four sorted-subset donors had higher generation probabilities. Across a few donors, about 4.5% of naive CD4, roughly 3.5% of naive CD8, under 2.5% of memory CD4, and approximately 0.4% of memory CD8 clonotypes were shared. Sampling was limited to blood, and TCR repertoires in tissue likely differ from TCR repertoires in blood. Even with the large sequencing depth, rarefaction of the sorted-subset datasets indicated that sequencing was incomplete. Because the study included a small number of donors, the genetic and exposure-history diversity represented was limited.

Using the deep immunoSEQ assay, multiplex PCR amplified TCR CDR3 regions from genomic DNA. Extracted genomic DNA from each cell subset was distributed evenly across all wells of several immunoSEQ 96-well plates, and each plate was treated as a replicate. Each replicate PCR for sorted subsets received about 0.2 ug genomic DNA, equal to 28,000 or so T cell genomes. Purified libraries were quantified with a Qubit 3.0 fluorometer, sized on a Bioanalyzer 2100, and re-quantified with the KAPA Library Quantification kit. Every immunoSEQ 96-well plate was sequenced on a separate single-read 150-cycle Illumina NextSeq 550 flow cell. The authors processed their data as follows. Because the immunoSEQ output included only junctional sequences and no quality scores, the filtering could not be the same as the filtering used for full-length reads. To assign V/J genes and CDR3, sequences were annotated against IMGT germline references using PyIR, a Python wrapper for IgBLAST v1.9. Any read was removed if the V/J assignment was weak (E-value above 1e-6), the CDR3 was missing, or the read contained stop codons, out-of-frame junctions, or ambiguous translated residues. V3J clonotypes were defined as sequences sharing the same inferred V gene, J gene, and CDR3 amino acid sequence. Percentage overlap between repertoires was calculated by dividing the number of shared unique clonotypes by the size of the smaller repertoire. Richness of each repertoire was evaluated using RTK rarefaction, the Chao1 estimator, and Recon v2.1 estimates of unobserved clonotypes. OLGA was used to compute generation probabilities for all TCRbeta clonotypes that the gDNA method yielded from a few donors. Held by TCRdb, this immuneACCESS table contains in-frame sequences only and omits some clones. Under half of the omission traces to an unresolved V gene where checked; the cause of the rest is unknown. For V, J and clone size, that table is used; D and trimming come from the DNA. Within this sample are hundreds of thousands of clones, with approximately 96% of them counted one time only. Of the sample, around 0.1% falls within the top ten clones.

CD8 naive samples consisted of CD45RO-negative cells that were positively selected for CCR7, yielding a CD45RA+CCR7+ population without TemRA cells. Donors were healthy HIV-negative adults with no recently reported acute infections or vaccinations. Every donor was a Caucasian adult residing in Nashville, Tennessee, USA. After blood collection by leukapheresis, PBMCs were isolated using Ficoll-Histopaque density gradient centrifugation and then cryopreserved in the vapor phase of liquid nitrogen. Analytical flow cytometry was used to check the purity and quantity of each magnetically sorted T cell population. From each sorted fraction, genomic DNA was isolated and quantified by UV absorbance on a Nanodrop 2000c.

The chain is made from TRBV27 and TRBJ2-1, with 12 bases in between that match TRBD2. The receptor was isolated from a woman aged 25 to 39 in good health. Sequencing input: naive CD8+ T cells sorted from blood. What this sample's cell subset or site label stands for: CD45RA+CCR7+. Here is the DNA: TGTGCCGCCGGACTAGCGGGGCCCTACAATGAGCAGTTCTTC. This encodes CAAGLAGPYNEQFF.